The sequence of this T cell receptor beta chain was determined in a study of T cells in Graves' hyperthyroidism and ophthalmopathy. The V and J ends lost 4 bases and 0 bases respectively, with 12 bases between them. Germline loops: CDR1 SQVTM, CDR2 ANQGSEA. This CDR3 spans 14 amino acids. Patients were excluded because of uncontrolled infection, other autoimmune disease, pregnancy or lactation. Amplification targeted TCR beta CDR3 regions from RNA transcripts. The HTBI primer set served for first-round RT-PCR of the TCR CDR3. TCRdb itself ran the multiplex PCR reads through MiXCR, one entry per CDR3 protein. The repertoire holds about 530,000 distinct CDR3 sequences, more than 15% seen once, with 17% in the top ten.

The V gene is TRBV29-1, the J gene TRBJ1-1, with D perhaps TRBD1 (6 bases). The sequence derives from a young woman with Graves' ophthalmopathy. Specimen: blood. In DNA form, the CDR3 reads TGCAGCGTTGGGGCAGGGGTCGTGAACACTGAAGCTTTCTTT. The encoded protein is CSVGAGVVNTEAFF.